This T cell receptor beta chain came from a study of shared clonotypes between healthy human individuals. Terminally differentiated effector memory CD45RA+ cells were excluded from the naive CD8 cells, which were CD45RO-negative and positively selected for CCR7. The CDR3 loop spans 16 amino acids. The germline V gene encodes CDR1 SQVTM and CDR2 ANQGSEA. Trimming removed 7 bases at V and 2 bases at J, with 22 bases between. The material for each subset, its genomic DNA, was split evenly across several immunoSEQ plates. Only in-frame clones appear in the TCRdb table, and some are missing; sequencing was by immunoSEQ multiplex PCR. The profile shows almost 700,000 clones, 90% to 95% of them singletons.

The rearrangement links TRBV29-1 to TRBJ2-3, with D tentatively TRBD1 (5 bases). The TCR was taken from a young man in good health. The sequenced material came from naive CD8+ T cells sorted from blood. CDR3 in DNA: TGCAGCGCCGACACAGGCGGAATGGTTGACACAGATACGCAGTATTTT. It yields the protein CSADTGGMVDTDTQYF.